This TCR beta chain was profiled in a study of somatic mutations in cytotoxic T cells in rheumatoid arthritis. The length of the CDR3 is 14 residues. Germline CDR1 is MGHRA and CDR2 is YSYEKL. Trimming left V 1 base short and J 4 bases short, with 8 bases between. With respect to this clone: The same CDR3 arises from other DNA sequences in this sample as well.

The method was immunoSEQ multiplex PCR; TCRdb's version includes in-frame clones alone and lacks a portion of them. The table lists about 15,000 clones, approximately 70% of them singletons. The chain couples TRBV4-1 to TRBJ2-1, with D possibly being TRBD1 (6 bases). The TCR was taken from an adult with rheumatoid arthritis. The material sequenced was CD8+ T cells sorted from blood. The CDR3 spells CASSQVGGYNEQFF. CDR3 nucleotides: TGCGCCAGCAGCCAAGTAGGGGGTTACAATGAGCAGTTCTTC.